These 20 T cell receptor beta chains were sequenced from one sample in a study of blood T cells in healthy people across ages. Sample-barcoded 5' priming and a J-beta primer mix drove a second PCR of about 6 to 12 cycles. TCRdb re-called the 5' RACE reads through MiXCR, storing one row per CDR3 protein. This sample has about 970,000 distinct CDR3 sequences, with roughly half found just once. The sample was blood. The receptors shown here come from a woman aged 55-69 years in good health.

The chain couples TRBV5-1 to TRBJ1-4; D is uncertain. CDR1 and CDR2 from the germline V gene are SGHRS and YFSETQ. This CDR3 has 14 amino acids. Between the trimmed V and J ends, which lost 4 bases and 5 bases, there was a span of 12 bases. This chain's CDR3 is CASSTPGKNEKLFF. CDR3 bases: TGCGCCAGCAGCACCCCAGGCAAGAATGAAAAACTGTTTTTT.

The chain is built from TRBV9 and TRBJ2-1, with TRBD1 matching over 7 bases. V shed 4 bases, J shed 3 bases, and the junction held 16 bases outside the gene matches. The CDR3 is 18 amino acids. Germline CDR1 SGDLS, CDR2 YYNGEE. The CDR3, as DNA: TGTGCCAGCAGCCTCCGGGACAGAGGAGGTGTGGGCTACAATGAGCAGTTCTTC. This sequence encodes CASSLRDRGGVGYNEQFF. The variable domain in full, with the rest retrieved from reference TRBV9 and TRBJ2-1, is DSGVTQTPKHLITATGQRVTLRCSPRSGDLSVYWYQQSLDQGLQFLIQYYNGEERAKGNILERFSAQQFPDLHSELNLSSLELGDSALYFCASSLRDRGGVGYNEQFFGPGTRLTVL.

This clonotype was seen a few times. V gene TRBV2 combines with J gene TRBJ2-7; 11 bases match TRBD2. The CDR3 extends over 14 amino acids. CDR1 is SNHLY, CDR2 FYNNEI, per germline. After removal of 8 bases from V and 3 bases from J, the junction contained 6 bases not matched to a gene. The CDR3 sequence is CASARLAGSYEQYF. The CDR3, as DNA: TGTGCCAGCGCTAGACTAGCGGGAAGCTACGAGCAGTACTTC.

The chain couples TRBV7-6 to TRBJ2-2, with D possibly being TRBD2 (6 bases). The CDR3 has 15 residues. The V end lost 1 base, the J end lost 6 bases, and 12 bases lay between the germline ends. CDR1 and CDR2 (germline): SGHVS, FNYEAQ. The CDR3 DNA sequence: TGTGCCAGCAGCTTAGTGGCGGGGATGTCCGGGGAGCTGTTTTTT. Residues: CASSLVAGMSGELFF.

This clonotype has only a few counts. The chain couples TRBV7-2 to TRBJ2-7, with D perhaps assigned TRBD1 or TRBD2 (6 bases each). The length of the CDR3 is 15 residues. V gave up 4 bases and J gave up 0 bases, with 13 bases separating them. Germline loops: CDR1 SGHTA, CDR2 FQGNSA. As DNA, the CDR3 is TGTGCCAGCAGCTCCGAGGGGGGAAGCTCCTACGAGCAGTACTTC. It yields the protein CASSSEGGSSYEQYF.

This chain connects TRBV20-1 to TRBJ2-1; 9 bases are a match to TRBD1. The CDR3 consists of 14 residues. Losses at the gene ends were 6 bases for V and 2 bases for J; bases not matched to a gene: 5. Per germline, CDR1 DFQATT and CDR2 SNEGSKA (reference sequence). This CDR3 reads CSAGQGNTYNEQFF. The CDR3 DNA follows: TGCAGTGCAGGACAGGGGAACACCTACAATGAGCAGTTCTTC.

This clonotype was counted a single time. The chain is built from TRBV9 and TRBJ2-1; 8 bases agree with TRBD2. This CDR3 has 15 residues. CDR1 and CDR2 (germline): SGDLS, YYNGEE. The ends lost 0 bases at V and 2 bases at J; junction bases unmatched: 1. CDR3: CASSVGAGAYNEQFF. The CDR3 DNA sequence: TGTGCCAGCAGCGTAGGAGCGGGGGCCTACAATGAGCAGTTCTTC.

Here the CDR3 reads CASSLEGGQRETQYF. CDR3 in DNA: TGCGCCAGCAGCTTGGAGGGGGGTCAAAGGGAGACCCAGTACTTC. The chain links TRBV5-1 to TRBJ2-5; TRBD1 or TRBD2 may be the D gene (6 bases each). CDR1 and CDR2 from the germline V gene are SGHRS and YFSETQ. The CDR3 sequence is 15 residues long. The ends were cut back, 0 bases at V and 5 bases at J, with 14 bases in the middle.

The chain has TRBV7-9 and TRBJ2-6; TRBD2 matches 10 bases. V lost 1 base and J lost 3; bases outside the gene matches: 9. The CDR3 is 19 amino acids. Germline-derived CDR1 and CDR2 are SEHNR and FQNEAQ (reference sequence). The chain's CDR3 is CASSLGGPSGRRGANVLTF. DNA for the CDR3: TGTGCCAGCAGCTTAGGGGGCCCTAGCGGGAGACGTGGGGCCAACGTCCTGACTTTC.

The CDR3 sequence is CASSQKVHDEQYF. The CDR3 DNA reads TGTGCCAGCAGCCAAAAGGTCCACGACGAGCAGTACTTC. J is TRBJ2-7 and V is TRBV4-2; D gene ambiguous. There are 13 residues in the CDR3. V shed 2 bases and J shed 5 bases, with 10 bases lying between them. Germline V gene lookup returns CDR1 LGHNA and CDR2 YNFKEQ.

The chain recombines TRBV4-1 with TRBJ2-5; unclear D gene. V was shortened by 5 bases and J by 6 bases, with 16 bases between the two germline ends. Germline CDR1 and CDR2: MGHRA and YSYEKL. The CDR3 contains 14 residues. The CDR3 nucleotides read TGCGCCAGCAGCTCCACGCGAAAGGGCCAGACCCAGTACTTC. Residues: CASSSTRKGQTQYF.

There are a few counts of this clonotype. The chain combines TRBV20-1 with TRBJ2-1; 8 nucleotides line up with TRBD2. CDR1 and CDR2 from the germline V gene are DFQATT and SNEGSKA (reference sequence). This CDR3 is built from 15 residues. The V segment lost 6 bases and the J segment 8 bases; nucleotides outside the gene matches: 15. The CDR3 is CSAATGTRIADEQFF. In nucleotides, the CDR3 is TGCAGTGCCGCGACCGGGACTAGGATCGCCGATGAGCAGTTCTTC.

The CDR3: CASSLIGPNSNQPQHF. CDR3 nucleotide sequence: TGTGCCAGCAGCTTGATAGGCCCAAATAGCAATCAGCCCCAGCATTTT. The V and J genes are TRBV7-2 and TRBJ1-5; D gene unclear. CDR1 SGHTA and CDR2 FQGNSA come from the germline V gene. The CDR3 is 16 amino acids. V was pared by 3 bases and J by 0 bases, with 12 bases between.

This clonotype was found a few times. The V call is TRBV9, the J call TRBJ2-7; D gene uncertain. This CDR3 is built from 14 residues. Germline assignment: CDR1 SGDLS and CDR2 YYNGEE. With 4 bases removed from V and 2 bases from J, the gap between germline ends came to 13 bases. The CDR3: CASSPEPTAYEQYF. The CDR3 DNA reads as TGTGCCAGCAGCCCCGAACCAACAGCCTACGAGCAGTACTTC.

The gene calls are TRBV11-2 and TRBJ2-3, with D perhaps matching TRBD2 (7 bases). The CDR3 spans 16 residues. Trimming took off 3 bases at V and 2 bases at J, with 15 bases between the two ends. Germline V gene data show CDR1 as SGHAT and CDR2 as FQNNGV. The CDR3 bases are TGTGCCAGCAGCTTCGGGGGAGGGGGAGACACAGATACGCAGTATTTT. It encodes CASSFGGGGDTDTQYF.

The rearrangement joins TRBV4-2 to TRBJ2-1; possible D gene TRBD1, 6 bases. Trimming took 0 bases from V and 0 from J, leaving 9 bases between them. The CDR3 runs 16 residues. CDR1 LGHNA and CDR2 YNFKEQ come from the germline V gene. CDR3 nucleotide sequence: TGTGCCAGCAGCCAAGAGTTGGACAGCTCCTACAATGAGCAGTTCTTC. This sequence encodes CASSQELDSSYNEQFF.

The chain has TRBV6-2 or TRBV6-3 and TRBJ2-3; D uncertain. V lost 5 bases to trimming and J lost 1 base, with 10 bases between them. The CDR3 runs 14 residues. Per the germline V gene, CDR1 is MNHEY and CDR2 is SVGEGT. This chain's CDR3 is CASSNPHRTDTQYF. The CDR3 coding sequence is TGTGCCAGCAGTAACCCCCACCGCACAGATACGCAGTATTTT.

The table lists this clonotype with a count of one. The chain uses TRBV27 and TRBJ2-4; 7 nucleotides align to TRBD1. J gave up 0 bases and V 8 bases, and 13 bases lay outside the gene matches. Germline CDR1 MNHEY, CDR2 SMNVEV (reference sequence). This CDR3 is 17 amino acids long. The CDR3 DNA reads TGTGCCAGCTCTCGGACAGGAAAAATTCTAGCCAAAAACATTCAGTACTTC. Protein product: CASSRTGKILAKNIQYF.

This clonotype has just a few counts. This chain uses TRBV7-2 with TRBJ2-5; unclear D gene. V was clipped by 1 base and J by 7 bases, with 10 bases between them. CDR3 length: 13 residues. Germline V gives CDR1 SGHTA, CDR2 FQGNSA. The CDR3 here is CASSLGGFGTQYF. The CDR3 DNA follows: TGTGCCAGCAGCTTAGGAGGATTCGGGACCCAGTACTTC.

This chain joins TRBV20-1 and TRBJ1-2; 11 positions match TRBD1. Germline V CDR1 and CDR2: DFQATT, SNEGSKA (reference sequence). The CDR3 is 15 amino acids. Trimming cost V 3 bases and J 4 bases; bases outside gene matches: 7. CDR3 protein: CSARGQGGSVYGYTF. The CDR3 region has the DNA TGCAGTGCTAGGGGACAGGGGGGTTCGGTCTATGGCTACACCTTC.